This record covers a single T cell receptor (beta chain). Its matching antigen is unknown. All patients reached thyroid surgery having received no treatment beforehand. The data were taken from a study of metastatic and nonmetastatic thyroid tumors. At the level of the study: Patients with malignant and benign thyroid disease provided blood and tumor or nodule tissue, whose repertoires were compared. Study findings and constraints: Reported TCR beta diversity, measured in blood and tumor, was significantly higher for malignant thyroid tumors than for benign nodules.

TCRdb ran MiXCR on the PCR reads. The repertoire holds about 30,000 clones, with 4% to 5% as singletons. This CDR3 has 13 residues. Trimming cost V 5 bases and J 6 bases; bases outside gene matches: 5. Germline V gene data show CDR1 as MNHEY and CDR2 as SVGEGT. The V call is TRBV6-2 or TRBV6-3, the J call TRBJ1-1, with 8 bases lining up with TRBD1. The source material was blood. The TCR originated in a female donor with papillary thyroid cancer or a benign thyroid nodule (not recorded which). Some clones in this sample may be carry-over from other donors' samples. Here the CDR3 reads CASSRTGFAEAFF. CDR3 DNA: TGTGCCAGCAGTAGGACAGGGTTCGCTGAAGCTTTCTTT.